This note documents a single T cell receptor beta chain sequence. Enrolled during active infection, Seattle patients were then followed longitudinally. This specimen belongs to a study of blood T cell repertoires in COVID-19. On the study more broadly: PBMCs, B-cell-depleted T cells, or T cells provided the cDNA or gDNA that made up the material.

Methods used by the authors: Amplification from reference gene primers served as the basis for estimated nucleated cell counts. The data were produced by immunoSEQ multiplex PCR, yet TCRdb's version contains in-frame clones alone and is incomplete. The V and J calls and the clone size are those of that table, but D and trimming were determined from the DNA. The repertoire holds 85,000 to 100,000 clones, with roughly 81% as singletons. The CDR3 totals 16 residues. Germline-derived CDR1 and CDR2 are ENHRY and SYGVKD. V was cut by 2 bases and J by 2 bases, with 14 bases left in between. This TCR was sampled from a man of 80 years or more with COVID-19, enrolled during active disease. The chain couples TRBV10-3 to TRBJ2-3; a possible D gene is TRBD2 (5 bases). The sequenced sample was peripheral blood. CDR3 loop: CAISEGLPYNTDTQYF. The CDR3 nucleotides are TGTGCCATCAGTGAGGGACTTCCTTATAACACAGATACGCAGTATTTT.